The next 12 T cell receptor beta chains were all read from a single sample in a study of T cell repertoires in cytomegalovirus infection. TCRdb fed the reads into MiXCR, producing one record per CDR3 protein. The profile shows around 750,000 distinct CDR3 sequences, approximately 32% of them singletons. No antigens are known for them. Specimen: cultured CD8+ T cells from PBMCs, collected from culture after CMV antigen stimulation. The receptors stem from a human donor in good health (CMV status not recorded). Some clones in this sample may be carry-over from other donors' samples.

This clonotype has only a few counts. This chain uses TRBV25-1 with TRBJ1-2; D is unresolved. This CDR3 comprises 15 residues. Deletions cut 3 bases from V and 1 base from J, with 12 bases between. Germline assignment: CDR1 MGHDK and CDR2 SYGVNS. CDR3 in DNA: TGTGCCAGCAGTGACGAAGGAGACATTAACTATGGCTACACCTTC. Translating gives CASSDEGDINYGYTF.

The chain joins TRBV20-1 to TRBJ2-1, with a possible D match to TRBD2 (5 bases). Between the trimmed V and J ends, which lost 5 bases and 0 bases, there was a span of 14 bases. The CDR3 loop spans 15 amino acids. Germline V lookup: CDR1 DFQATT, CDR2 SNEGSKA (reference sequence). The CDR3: CSAPREWGSYNEQFF. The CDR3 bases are TGCAGTGCTCCCCGGGAATGGGGCTCCTACAATGAGCAGTTCTTC.

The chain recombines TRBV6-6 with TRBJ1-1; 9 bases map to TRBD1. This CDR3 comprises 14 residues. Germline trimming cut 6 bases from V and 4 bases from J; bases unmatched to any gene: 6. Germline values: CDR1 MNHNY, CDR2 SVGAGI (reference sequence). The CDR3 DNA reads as TGTGCCAGCAGAAGACAGGGGGGTGGCACTGAAGCTTTCTTT. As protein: CASRRQGGGTEAFF.

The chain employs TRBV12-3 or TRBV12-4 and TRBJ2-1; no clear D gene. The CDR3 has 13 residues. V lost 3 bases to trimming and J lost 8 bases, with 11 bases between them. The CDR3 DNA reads TGTGCCAGCAGTTTCGGCCCCCGGGATGAGCAGTTCTTC. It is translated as CASSFGPRDEQFF.

The CDR3 nucleotides are TGTGCCAGCAGTTACGGGGATCAGCCCCAGCATTTT. Its translation: CASSYGDQPQHF. The chain employs TRBV6-2 or TRBV6-3 and TRBJ1-5; D is undetermined. V was clipped by 2 bases and J by 5 bases, with 4 bases between them. Looked up from germline, CDR1 is MNHEY and CDR2 is SVGEGT. The CDR3 contains 12 residues.

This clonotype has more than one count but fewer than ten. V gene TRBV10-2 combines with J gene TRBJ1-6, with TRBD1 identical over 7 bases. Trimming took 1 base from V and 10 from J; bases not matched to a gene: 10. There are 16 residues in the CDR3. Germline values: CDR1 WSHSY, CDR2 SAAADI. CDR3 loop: CASSEFRQGHRSPLHF. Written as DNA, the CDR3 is TGCGCCAGCAGTGAGTTTAGACAGGGACATCGATCACCCCTCCACTTT.

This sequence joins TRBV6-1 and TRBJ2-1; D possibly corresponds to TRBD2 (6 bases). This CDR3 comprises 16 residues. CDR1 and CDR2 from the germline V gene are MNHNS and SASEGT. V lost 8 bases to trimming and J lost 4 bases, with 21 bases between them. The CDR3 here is CASEAFVGGTYNEQFF. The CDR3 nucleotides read TGTGCCAGCGAAGCCTTTGTGGGGGGAACTTACAATGAGCAGTTCTTC.

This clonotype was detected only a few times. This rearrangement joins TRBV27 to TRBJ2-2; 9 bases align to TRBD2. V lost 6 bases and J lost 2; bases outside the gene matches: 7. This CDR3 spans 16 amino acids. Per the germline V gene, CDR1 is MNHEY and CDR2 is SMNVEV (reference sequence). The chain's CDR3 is CASSTVAGVNTGELFF. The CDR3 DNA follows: TGTGCCAGCAGCACCGTAGCGGGGGTTAACACCGGGGAGCTGTTTTTT.

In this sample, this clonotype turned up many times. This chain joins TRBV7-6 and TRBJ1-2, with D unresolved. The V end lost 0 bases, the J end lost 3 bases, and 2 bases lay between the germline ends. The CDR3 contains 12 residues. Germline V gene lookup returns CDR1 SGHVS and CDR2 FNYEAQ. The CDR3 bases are TGTGCCAGCAGCTTAGCGGACTATGGCTACACCTTC. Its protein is CASSLADYGYTF.

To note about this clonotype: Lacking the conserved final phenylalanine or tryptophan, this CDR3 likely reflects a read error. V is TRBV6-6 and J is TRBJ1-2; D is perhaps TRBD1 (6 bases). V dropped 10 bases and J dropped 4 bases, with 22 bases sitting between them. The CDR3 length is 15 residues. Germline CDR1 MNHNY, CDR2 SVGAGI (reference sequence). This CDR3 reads CANTPWGRGTYGYTL. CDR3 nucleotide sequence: TGTGCCAACACCCCCTGGGGCAGGGGCACCTATGGCTACACCTTG.

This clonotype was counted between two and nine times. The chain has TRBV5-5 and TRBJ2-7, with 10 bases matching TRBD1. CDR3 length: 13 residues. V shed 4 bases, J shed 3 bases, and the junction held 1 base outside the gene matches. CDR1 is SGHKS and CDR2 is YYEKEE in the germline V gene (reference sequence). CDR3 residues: CASSGDRGYEQYV. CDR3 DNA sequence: TGTGCCAGCAGCGGGGACAGGGGCTACGAGCAGTACGTC.

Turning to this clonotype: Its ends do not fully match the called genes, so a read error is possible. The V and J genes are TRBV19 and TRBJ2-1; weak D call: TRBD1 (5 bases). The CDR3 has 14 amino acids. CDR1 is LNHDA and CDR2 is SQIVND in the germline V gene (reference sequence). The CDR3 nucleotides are TGTGCCAGTACCCCAAAGGGGTCGCCTTTCGAGCAGCTCTTC. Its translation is CASTPKGSPFEQLF.